This passage covers 5 T cell receptor beta chains from one sample sequenced in a study of cytomegalovirus exposure and HLA in healthy donors. PCR was performed using 60 Vbeta and 13 Jbeta primers. Some clones are missing from TCRdb's copy, which holds only in-frame ones; the method was immunoSEQ multiplex PCR. Here the sample spans under 200,000 clones, roughly 73% being singletons. Sequencing was carried out using PBMCs. These receptors were taken from a woman younger than 45 in good health and CMV-seronegative.

The sample holds a few counts of this clone. The genes are TRBV6-6 and TRBJ1-2; D gene ambiguous. Trimming removed 7 bases at V and 6 bases at J, with 9 bases between. This CDR3 is 11 amino acids long. Per germline, CDR1 MNHNY and CDR2 SVGAGI (reference sequence). The CDR3 nucleotides are TGTGCCAGCACTAATTTGAATGGCTACACCTTC. Translating gives CASTNLNGYTF.

This clone was observed a single time. The V call is TRBV6-1, the J call TRBJ2-5; D gene uncertain. The J call may be in error: the DNA end matches TRBJ2-7 better. The germline V gene has CDR1 MNHNS and CDR2 SASEGT. The CDR3 totals 10 residues. Here the CDR3 reads CASGGPEQYF. DNA of the CDR3: TGTGCCAGCGGTGGTCCCGAGCAGTACTTC.

This chain links TRBV19 with TRBJ2-2; 8 positions match TRBD1. Losses at the gene ends were 8 bases for V and 2 bases for J; bases not matched to a gene: 4. This CDR3 has 14 amino acids. CDR1 is LNHDA, CDR2 SQIVND, per germline (reference sequence). The CDR3, as DNA: TGTGCCAGTGTTGACAGGGGTAACACCGGGGAGCTGTTTTTT. It encodes CASVDRGNTGELFF.

This clone was recorded a few times. The sample holds other DNA sequences that translate to the same CDR3. The chain carries TRBV18 and TRBJ2-7, with D uncertain. This CDR3 has 13 residues. The V end was cut by 0 bases, the J end by 4 bases, with 7 bases between. Germline V gene lookup returns CDR1 KGHSH and CDR2 LQKENI. Here the CDR3 reads CASSPPASYEQYF. DNA of the CDR3: TGTGCCAGCTCACCACCGGCCTCTTACGAGCAGTACTTC.

The J gene is TRBJ1-4, the V gene TRBV5-1; TRBD1 agrees at 8 bases. CDR3 length: 16 residues. CDR1 and CDR2 from the germline V gene are SGHRS and YFSETQ. The trim removed 4 bases at V and 0 bases at J, leaving 5 bases unmatched. The CDR3 is CASSRGQVTTNEKLFF. In DNA form, the CDR3 reads TGCGCCAGCAGCAGGGGACAGGTGACAACTAATGAAAAACTGTTTTTT. The whole variable domain, filled in from reference TRBV5-1 and TRBJ1-4, reads KAGVTQTPRYLIKTRGQQVTLSCSPISGHRSVSWYQQTPGQGLQFLFEYFSETQRNKGNFPGRFSGRQFSNSRSEMNVSTLELGDSALYLCASSRGQVTTNEKLFFGSGTQLSVL.